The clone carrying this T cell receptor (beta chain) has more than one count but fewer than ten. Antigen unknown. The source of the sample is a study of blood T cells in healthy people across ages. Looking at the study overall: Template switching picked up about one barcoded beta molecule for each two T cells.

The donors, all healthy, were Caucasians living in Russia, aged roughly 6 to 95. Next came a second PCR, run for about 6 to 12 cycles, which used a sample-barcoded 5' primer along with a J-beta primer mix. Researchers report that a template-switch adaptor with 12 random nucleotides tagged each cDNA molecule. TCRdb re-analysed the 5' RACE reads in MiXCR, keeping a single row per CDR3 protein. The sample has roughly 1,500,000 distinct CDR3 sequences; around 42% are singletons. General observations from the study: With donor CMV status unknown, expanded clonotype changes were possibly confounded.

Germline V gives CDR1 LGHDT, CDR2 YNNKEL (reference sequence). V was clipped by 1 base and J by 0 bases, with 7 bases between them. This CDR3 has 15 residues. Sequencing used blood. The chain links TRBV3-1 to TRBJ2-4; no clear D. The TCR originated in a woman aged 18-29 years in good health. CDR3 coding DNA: TGTGCCAGCAGCCAAGGGGCGGTAGCCAAAAACATTCAGTACTTC. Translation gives CASSQGAVAKNIQYF.